Reported below is one T cell receptor beta chain. TCRdb called the RT-PCR reads again in MiXCR, with one record for every CDR3 protein. The sample includes about 700,000 distinct CDR3 sequences, approximately 14% of them seen just once. The V and J ends lost 0 bases and 3 bases, in that order; junction bases with no gene match: 3. Germline V CDR1 and CDR2: SEHNR, FQNEAQ (reference sequence). The CDR3 covers 15 residues. This sample is drawn from a study of response to subunit inactivated influenza vaccine. Sequenced here: PBMCs from blood, sampled 14 to 15 days before vaccination. This chain joins TRBV7-9 and TRBJ2-7; 9 bases agree with TRBD1. The receptor was derived from a man aged 50 to 60 who received an inactivated influenza vaccine. The CDR3 sequence is CASSLAGTGLYEQYF. CDR3 nucleotide sequence: TGTGCCAGCAGCTTAGCTGGGACAGGGCTCTACGAGCAGTACTTC.